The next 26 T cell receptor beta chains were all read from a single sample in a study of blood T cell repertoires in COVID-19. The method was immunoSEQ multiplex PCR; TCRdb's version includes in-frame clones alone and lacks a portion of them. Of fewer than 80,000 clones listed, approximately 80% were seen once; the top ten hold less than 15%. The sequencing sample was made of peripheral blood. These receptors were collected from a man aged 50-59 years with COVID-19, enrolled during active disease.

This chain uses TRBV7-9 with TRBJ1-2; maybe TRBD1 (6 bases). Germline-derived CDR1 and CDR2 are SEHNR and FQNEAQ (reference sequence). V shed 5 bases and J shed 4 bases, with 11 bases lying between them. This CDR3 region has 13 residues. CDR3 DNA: TGTGCCAGCAGCCCCCGGGACACCTATGGCTACACCTTC. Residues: CASSPRDTYGYTF. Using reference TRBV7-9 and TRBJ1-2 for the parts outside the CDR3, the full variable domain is DTGVSQNPRHKITKRGQNVTFRCDPISEHNRLYWYRQTLGQGPEFLTYFQNEAQLEKSRLLSDRFSAERPKGSFSTLEIQRTEQGDSAMYLCASSPRDTYGYTFGSGTRLTVV.

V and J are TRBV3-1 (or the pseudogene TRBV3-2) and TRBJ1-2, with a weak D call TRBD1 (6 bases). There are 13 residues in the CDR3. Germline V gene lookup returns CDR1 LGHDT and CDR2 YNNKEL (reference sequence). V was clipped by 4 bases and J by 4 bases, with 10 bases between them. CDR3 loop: CASSLRGTYGYTF. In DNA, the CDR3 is TGTGCCAGCAGCCTCAGGGGTACCTATGGCTACACCTTC.

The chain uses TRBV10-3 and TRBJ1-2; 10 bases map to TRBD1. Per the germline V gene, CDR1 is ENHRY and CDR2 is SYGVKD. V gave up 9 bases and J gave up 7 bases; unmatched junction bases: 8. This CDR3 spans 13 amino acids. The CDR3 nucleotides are TGTGCCATAGGACAGGGGGAACTGCGTGGCTACACCTTC. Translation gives CAIGQGELRGYTF.

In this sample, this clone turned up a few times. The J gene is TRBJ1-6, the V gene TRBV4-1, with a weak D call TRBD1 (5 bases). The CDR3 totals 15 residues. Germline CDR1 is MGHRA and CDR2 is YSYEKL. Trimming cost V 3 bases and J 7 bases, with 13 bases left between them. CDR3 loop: CASSHLGLKNSPLHF. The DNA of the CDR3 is TGCGCCAGCAGCCATTTGGGACTGAAGAATTCACCCCTCCACTTT.

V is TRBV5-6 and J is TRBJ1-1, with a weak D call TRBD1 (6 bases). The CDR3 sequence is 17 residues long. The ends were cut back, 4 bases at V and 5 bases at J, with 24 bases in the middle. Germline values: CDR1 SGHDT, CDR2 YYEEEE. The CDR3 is CASSDPGGGGAGTEAFF. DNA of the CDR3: TGTGCCAGCAGCGACCCAGGAGGGGGGGGCGCGGGGACTGAAGCTTTCTTT.

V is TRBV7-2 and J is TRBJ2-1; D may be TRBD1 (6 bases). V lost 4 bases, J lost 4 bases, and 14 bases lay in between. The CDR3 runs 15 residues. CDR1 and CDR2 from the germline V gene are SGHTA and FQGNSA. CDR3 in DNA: TGTGCCAGCAGCTCAGGGGACAACGAGTACAATGAGCAGTTCTTC. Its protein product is CASSSGDNEYNEQFF.

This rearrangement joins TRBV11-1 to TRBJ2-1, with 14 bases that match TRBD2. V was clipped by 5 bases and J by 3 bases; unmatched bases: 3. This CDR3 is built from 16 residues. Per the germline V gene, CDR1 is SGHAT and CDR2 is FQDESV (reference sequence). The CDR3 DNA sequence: TGTGCCAGCAGCCGACTAGCGGGGGGGAACTACAATGAGCAGTTCTTC. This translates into CASSRLAGGNYNEQFF. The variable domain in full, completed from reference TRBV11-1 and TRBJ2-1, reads EAEVAQSPRYKITEKSQAVAFWCDPISGHATLYWYRQILGQGPELLVQFQDESVVDDSQLPKDRFSAERLKGVDSTLKIQPAELGDSAMYLCASSRLAGGNYNEQFFGPGTRLTVL.

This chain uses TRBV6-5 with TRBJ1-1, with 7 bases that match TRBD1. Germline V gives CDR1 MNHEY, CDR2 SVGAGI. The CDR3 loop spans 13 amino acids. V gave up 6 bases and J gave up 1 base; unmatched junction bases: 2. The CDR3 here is CASSDRENTEAFF. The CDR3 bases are TGTGCCAGCAGCGACAGGGAGAACACTGAAGCTTTCTTT.

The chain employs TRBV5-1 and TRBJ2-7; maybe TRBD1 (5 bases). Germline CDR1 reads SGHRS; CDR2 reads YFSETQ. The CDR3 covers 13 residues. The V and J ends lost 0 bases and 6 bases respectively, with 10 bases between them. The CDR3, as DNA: TGCGCCAGCAGCTTGGAAGGGGAACGCGAGCAGTACTTC. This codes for CASSLEGEREQYF.

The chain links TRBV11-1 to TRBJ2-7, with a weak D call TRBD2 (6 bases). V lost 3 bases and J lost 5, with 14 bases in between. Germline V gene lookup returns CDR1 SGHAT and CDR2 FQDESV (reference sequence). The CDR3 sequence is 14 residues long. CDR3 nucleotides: TGTGCCAGCAGCTTGAGATCGGGGGTCCACGAGCAGTACTTC. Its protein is CASSLRSGVHEQYF.

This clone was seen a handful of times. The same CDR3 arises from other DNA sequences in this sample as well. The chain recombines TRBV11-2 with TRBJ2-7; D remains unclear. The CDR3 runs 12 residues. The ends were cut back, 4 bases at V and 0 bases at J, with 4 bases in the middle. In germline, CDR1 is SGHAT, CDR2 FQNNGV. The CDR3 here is CASSSNSYEQYF. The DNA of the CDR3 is TGTGCCAGCAGCTCTAACTCCTACGAGCAGTACTTC.

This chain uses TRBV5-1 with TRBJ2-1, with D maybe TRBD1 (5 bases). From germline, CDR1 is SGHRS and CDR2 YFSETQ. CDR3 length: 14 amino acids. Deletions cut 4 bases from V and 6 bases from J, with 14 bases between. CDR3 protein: CASSTSRQTNEQFF. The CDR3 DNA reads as TGCGCCAGCAGCACTTCGCGACAGACCAATGAGCAGTTCTTC.

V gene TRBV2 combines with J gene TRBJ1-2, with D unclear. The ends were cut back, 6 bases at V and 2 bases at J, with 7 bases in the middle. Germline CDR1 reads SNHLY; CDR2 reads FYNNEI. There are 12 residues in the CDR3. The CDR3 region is CASSPQNYGYTF. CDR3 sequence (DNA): TGTGCCAGCAGCCCCCAGAACTATGGCTACACCTTC.

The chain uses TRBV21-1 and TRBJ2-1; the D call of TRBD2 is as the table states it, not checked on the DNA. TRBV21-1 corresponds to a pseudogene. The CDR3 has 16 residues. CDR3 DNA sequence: TGTGCCAGCAGCAAACGGGCGGGGGGACTAGGGGGTGAGCAGTTCTTC. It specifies CASSKRAGGLGGEQFF.

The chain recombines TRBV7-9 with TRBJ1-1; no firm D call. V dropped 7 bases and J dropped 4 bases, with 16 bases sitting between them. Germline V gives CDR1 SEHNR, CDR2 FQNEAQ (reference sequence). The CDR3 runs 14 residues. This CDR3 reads CASIPGVEGTEAFF. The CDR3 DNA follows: TGTGCCAGCATCCCGGGAGTGGAGGGCACTGAAGCTTTCTTT.

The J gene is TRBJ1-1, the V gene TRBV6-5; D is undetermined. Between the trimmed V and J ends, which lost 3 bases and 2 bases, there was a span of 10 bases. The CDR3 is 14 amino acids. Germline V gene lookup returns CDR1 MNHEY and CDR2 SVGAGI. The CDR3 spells CASSYNSQNTEAFF. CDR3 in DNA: TGTGCCAGCAGTTATAACAGCCAAAACACTGAAGCTTTCTTT.

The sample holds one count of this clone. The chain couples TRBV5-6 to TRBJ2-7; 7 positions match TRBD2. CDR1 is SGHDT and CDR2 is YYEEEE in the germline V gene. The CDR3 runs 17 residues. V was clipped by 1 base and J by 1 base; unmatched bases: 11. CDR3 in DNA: TGTGCCAGCAGCTTGCGGGTGGACTGGGGAGGGTCCTACGAGCAGTACTTC. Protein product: CASSLRVDWGGSYEQYF.

CDR3 sequence: CASKGQGAFDNSPLHF. The CDR3, as DNA: TGTGCCAGCAAGGGACAGGGGGCTTTCGATAATTCACCCCTCCACTTT. The rearrangement joins TRBV2 to TRBJ1-6, with 12 bases lining up with TRBD1. CDR3 length: 16 amino acids. Trimming cost V 7 bases and J 5 bases; bases outside gene matches: 6. Looked up from germline, CDR1 is SNHLY and CDR2 is FYNNEI. Complete variable domain (other parts from reference TRBV2 and TRBJ1-6): EPEVTQTPSHQVTQMGQEVILRCVPISNHLYFYWYRQILGQKVEFLVSFYNNEISEKSEIFDDQFSVERPDGSNFTLKIRSTKLEDSAMYFCASKGQGAFDNSPLHFGNGTRLTVT.

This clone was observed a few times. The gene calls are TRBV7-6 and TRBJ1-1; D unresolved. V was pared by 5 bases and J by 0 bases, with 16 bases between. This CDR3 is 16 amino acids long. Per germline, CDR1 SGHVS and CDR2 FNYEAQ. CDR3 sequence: CASSPPLGLLNTEAFF. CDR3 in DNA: TGTGCCAGCAGCCCTCCCCTCGGGTTACTGAACACTGAAGCTTTCTTT.

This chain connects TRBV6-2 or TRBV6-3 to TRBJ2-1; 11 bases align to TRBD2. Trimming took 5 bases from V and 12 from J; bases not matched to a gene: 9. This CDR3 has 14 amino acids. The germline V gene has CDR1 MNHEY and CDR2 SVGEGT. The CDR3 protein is CASSAWGLAELQFF. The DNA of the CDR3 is TGTGCCAGCAGTGCCTGGGGACTAGCGGAGTTGCAGTTCTTC.

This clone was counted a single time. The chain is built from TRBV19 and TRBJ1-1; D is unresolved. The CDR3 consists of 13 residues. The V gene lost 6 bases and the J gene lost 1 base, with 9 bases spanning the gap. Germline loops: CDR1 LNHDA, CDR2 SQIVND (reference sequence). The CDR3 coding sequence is TGTGCCAGTAGCCTGTCGGGGAACACTGAAGCTTTCTTT. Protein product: CASSLSGNTEAFF.

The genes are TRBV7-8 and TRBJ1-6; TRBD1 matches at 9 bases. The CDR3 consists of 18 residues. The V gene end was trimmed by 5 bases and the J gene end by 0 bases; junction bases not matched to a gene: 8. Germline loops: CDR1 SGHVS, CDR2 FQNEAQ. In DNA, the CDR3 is TGTGCCAGCAGCCAGTCGGACAGGGGAAGCTCCTATAATTCACCCCTCCACTTT. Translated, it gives CASSQSDRGSSYNSPLHF.

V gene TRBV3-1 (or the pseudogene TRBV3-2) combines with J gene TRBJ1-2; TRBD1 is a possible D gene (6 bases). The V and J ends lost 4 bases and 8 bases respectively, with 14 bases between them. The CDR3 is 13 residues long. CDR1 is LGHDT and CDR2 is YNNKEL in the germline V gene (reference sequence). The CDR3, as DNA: TGTGCCAGCAGCCGACGAACCGGACAGGGCTACACCTTC. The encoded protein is CASSRRTGQGYTF.

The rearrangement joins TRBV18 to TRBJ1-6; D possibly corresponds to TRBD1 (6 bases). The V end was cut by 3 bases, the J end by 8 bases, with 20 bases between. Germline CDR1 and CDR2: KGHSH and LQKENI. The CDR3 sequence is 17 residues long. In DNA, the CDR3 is TGTGCCAGCTCACCGAGAGGCGGCCAGGGGATCGATTCACCCCTCCACTTT. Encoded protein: CASSPRGGQGIDSPLHF.

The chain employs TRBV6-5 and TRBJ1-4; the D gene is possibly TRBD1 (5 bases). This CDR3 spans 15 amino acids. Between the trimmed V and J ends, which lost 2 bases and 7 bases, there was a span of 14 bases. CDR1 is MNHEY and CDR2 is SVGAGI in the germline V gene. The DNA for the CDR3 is TGTGCCAGCAGTTACCAGGGTGGTCGTGGTGAAAAACTGTTTTTT. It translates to CASSYQGGRGEKLFF.

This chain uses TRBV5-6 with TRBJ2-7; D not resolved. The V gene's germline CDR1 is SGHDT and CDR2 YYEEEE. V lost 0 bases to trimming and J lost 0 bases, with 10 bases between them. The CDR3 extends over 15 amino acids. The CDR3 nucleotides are TGTGCCAGCAGCTTGGTCTGGAGTAGCTCCTACGAGCAGTACTTC. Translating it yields CASSLVWSSSYEQYF.